This T cell receptor beta chain was identified during a study of blood T cell repertoires in COVID-19. As for the study in general: Sites in the United States, Italy and Spain provided acute and convalescent COVID-19 samples.

The CDR3 is made up of 17 amino acids. In germline, CDR1 is SGDLS, CDR2 YYNGEE. Trimming cost V 4 bases and J 0 bases; bases outside gene matches: 10. As processed by the authors: Reference gene primer amplification in the assay estimated nucleated cell counts. Sequenced by immunoSEQ multiplex PCR; TCRdb stores in-frame clones only, minus some. Clone size and the V and J calls come from that table; the DNA yielded D and trimming. The profile covers roughly 200,000 clones, with approximately 85% appearing a single time and over 2.5% taken by the ten largest. Sequencing was performed on peripheral blood. The source is a man aged 55 to 70 with acute or convalescent COVID-19. The rearrangement uses TRBV9 and TRBJ2-4; 7 positions match TRBD1. CDR3 bases: TGTGCCAGCAGCCCAAGGACAGGAGGAATAGCCAAAAACATTCAGTACTTC. The encoded protein is CASSPRTGGIAKNIQYF.